This TCR beta chain was obtained from a study of T cell responses to AZD1222 COVID-19 vaccine. General study results and limits: AZD1222 recipients seropositive at baseline numbered only six or seven. None of the repertoires were sampled until the peak T cell response had passed. Donors were mostly white British, more females; clonal diversity possibly underestimated.

Sequencing was performed with immunoSEQ multiplex PCR; in TCRdb, only in-frame clones are kept and a portion is missing. The sample lists roughly 180,000 clones, around 90% occurring once. Trimming removed 1 base from V and 2 bases from J, with 15 bases in between. Germline V lookup: CDR1 SGHRS, CDR2 YFSETQ. The CDR3 sequence is 17 residues long. As regards this clone: Its antigen is unknown.

The TCR was taken from an adult in good health. This specimen was peripheral blood, taken on day 0 of AZD1222 vaccination. The gene calls are TRBV5-1 and TRBJ1-4; a possible D gene is TRBD1 (5 bases). The CDR3: CASSLSPSGSTNEKLFF. In DNA, the CDR3 is TGCGCCAGCAGCTTGAGTCCCTCAGGGTCGACTAATGAAAAACTGTTTTTT.